This TCR beta chain was obtained from a study of T cell clusters in autoimmune cytopenias. Study outcomes and limitations: Compared with active autoimmune hepatitis patients, healthy donors showed roughly 2.7-fold more exclusive TRB clusters. No experiment has yet validated the function of the T cell clusters defined in silico. TRB repertoire shifts in secondary cytopenia and chronic lymphocytic leukemia mostly reflected lymphoma, not autoimmunity.

Measured by frequency, this clonotype is medium-sized. The antigen is unknown. The CDR3 runs 14 residues. TRB was amplified by touch-down multiplex PCR, primer pools A and B combined. TCRdb reprocessed the multiplex PCR reads and keeps a single row for each CDR3 protein, giving no DNA. The repertoire table contains over 10,000 distinct CDR3 sequences. Each sample's input was 250 ng genomic DNA, some 38,000 genome equivalents. This same sample was also taken into another study, of T cell repertoires in aging, cancer and after chemotherapy. This second study says: Clear clonal overlap appeared across healthy donor samples taken over several months to years.

The sequence came from a human donor in good health. The chain has TRBV12-3 or TRBV12-4 and TRBJ2-7; there is no DNA to check the TCRdb D call of TRBD1. The specimen was peripheral blood. CDR3 region: CASTQGTHSYEQYF.